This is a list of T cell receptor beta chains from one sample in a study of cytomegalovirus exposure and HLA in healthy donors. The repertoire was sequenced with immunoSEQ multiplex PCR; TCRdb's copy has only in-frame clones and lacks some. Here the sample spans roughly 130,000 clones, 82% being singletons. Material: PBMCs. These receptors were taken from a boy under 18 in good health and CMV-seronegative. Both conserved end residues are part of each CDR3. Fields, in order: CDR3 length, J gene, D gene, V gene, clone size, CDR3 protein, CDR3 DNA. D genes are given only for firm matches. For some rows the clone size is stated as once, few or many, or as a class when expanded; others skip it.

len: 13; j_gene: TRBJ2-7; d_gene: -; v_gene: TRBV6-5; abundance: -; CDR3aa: CASTKTGSTEQYF; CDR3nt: TGTGCCAGCACCAAGACAGGATCCACCGAGCAGTACTTC
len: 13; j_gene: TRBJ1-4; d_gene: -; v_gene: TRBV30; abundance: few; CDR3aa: CAWSPGGGEKLFF; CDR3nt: TGTGCCTGGAGTCCCGGGGGTGGAGAAAAACTGTTTTTT
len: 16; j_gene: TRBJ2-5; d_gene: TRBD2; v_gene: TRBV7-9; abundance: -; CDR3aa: CASSPNSGTSAETQYF; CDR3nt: TGTGCCAGCAGCCCTAATTCCGGGACTAGCGCTGAGACCCAGTACTTC
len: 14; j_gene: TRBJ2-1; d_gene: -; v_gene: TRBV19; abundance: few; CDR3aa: CASSIGGPGNEQFF; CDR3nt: TGTGCCAGTAGTATTGGAGGGCCGGGGAATGAGCAGTTCTTC
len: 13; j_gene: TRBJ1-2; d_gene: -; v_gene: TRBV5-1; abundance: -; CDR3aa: CASSLELGRGYTF; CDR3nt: TGCGCCAGCAGCTTGGAGCTTGGGCGTGGCTACACCTTC
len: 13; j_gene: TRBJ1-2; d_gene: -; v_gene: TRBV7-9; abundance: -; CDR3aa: CASSFQASYGYTF; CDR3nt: TGTGCCAGCAGCTTTCAGGCCTCCTATGGCTACACCTTC
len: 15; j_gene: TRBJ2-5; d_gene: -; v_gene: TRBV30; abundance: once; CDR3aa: CAWSNSLTGRETQYF; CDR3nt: TGTGCCTGGAGTAATTCCTTAACGGGTCGGGAGACCCAGTACTTC
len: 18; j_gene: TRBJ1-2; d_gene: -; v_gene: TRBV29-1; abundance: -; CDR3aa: CSVEDELGGFHLGYGYTF; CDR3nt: TGCAGCGTTGAAGATGAGTTGGGAGGGTTCCACTTGGGCTATGGCTACACCTTC
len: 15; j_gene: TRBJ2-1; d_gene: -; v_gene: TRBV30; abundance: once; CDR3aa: CAWSPQDGWGYEQFF; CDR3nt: TGTGCCTGGAGTCCCCAGGACGGCTGGGGCTATGAGCAGTTCTTC
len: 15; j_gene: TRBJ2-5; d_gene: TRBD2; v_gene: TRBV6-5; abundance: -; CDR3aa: CASSYKGTSTETQYF; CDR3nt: TGTGCCAGCAGTTACAAAGGGACTAGCACCGAGACCCAGTACTTC
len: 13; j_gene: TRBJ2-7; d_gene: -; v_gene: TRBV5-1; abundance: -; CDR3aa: CASSLIADLEQYF; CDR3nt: TGCGCCAGCAGCTTGATAGCGGACCTGGAGCAGTACTTC
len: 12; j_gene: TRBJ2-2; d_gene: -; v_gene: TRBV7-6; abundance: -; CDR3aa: CASSPGIGELFF; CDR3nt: TGTGCCAGCAGCCCAGGAATCGGGGAGCTGTTTTTT
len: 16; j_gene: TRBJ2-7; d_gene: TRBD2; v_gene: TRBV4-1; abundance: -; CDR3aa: CASSQAGTSGWGEQYF; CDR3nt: TGCGCCAGCAGCCAAGCTGGGACTAGCGGGTGGGGAGAGCAGTACTTC
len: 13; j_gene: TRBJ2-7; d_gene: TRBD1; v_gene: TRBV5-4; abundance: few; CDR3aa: CASSSLRTGEQYF; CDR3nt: TGTGCCAGCAGTTCCCTTAGGACAGGGGAGCAGTACTTC
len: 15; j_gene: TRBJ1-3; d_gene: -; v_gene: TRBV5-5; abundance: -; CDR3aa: CASSLVQDSGNTIYF; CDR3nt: TGTGCCAGCAGCTTGGTGCAGGACTCTGGAAACACCATATATTTT
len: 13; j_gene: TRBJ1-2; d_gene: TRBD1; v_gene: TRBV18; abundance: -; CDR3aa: CASSPGQGHGYTF; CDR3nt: TGTGCCAGCTCACCAGGACAGGGTCATGGCTACACCTTC
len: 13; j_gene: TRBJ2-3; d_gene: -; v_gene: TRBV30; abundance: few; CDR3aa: CAWSVLASDTQYF; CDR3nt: TGTGCCTGGAGTGTACTAGCATCAGATACGCAGTATTTT
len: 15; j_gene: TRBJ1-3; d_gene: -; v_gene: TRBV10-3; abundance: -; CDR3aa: CAISEEGDSGNTIYF; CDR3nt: TGTGCCATCAGTGAGGAAGGGGACTCTGGAAACACCATATATTTT
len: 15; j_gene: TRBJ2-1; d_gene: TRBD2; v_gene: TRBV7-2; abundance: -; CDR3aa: CASSPGLAGYNEQFF; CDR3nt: TGTGCCAGCAGCCCAGGACTAGCGGGGTACAATGAGCAGTTCTTC
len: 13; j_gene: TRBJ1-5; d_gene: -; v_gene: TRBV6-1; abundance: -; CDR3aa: CASSPFRDQPQHF; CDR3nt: TGTGCCAGCAGCCCTTTTCGGGATCAGCCCCAGCATTTT
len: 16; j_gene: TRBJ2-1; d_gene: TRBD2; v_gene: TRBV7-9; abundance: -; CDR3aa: CASSSPWGEGMNEQFF; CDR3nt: TGTGCCAGCAGCTCTCCGTGGGGGGAGGGAATGAATGAGCAGTTCTTC
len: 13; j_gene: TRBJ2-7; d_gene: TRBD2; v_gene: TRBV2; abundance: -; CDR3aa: CASSGGRAYEQYF; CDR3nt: TGTGCCAGCAGTGGCGGGAGGGCCTACGAGCAGTACTTC
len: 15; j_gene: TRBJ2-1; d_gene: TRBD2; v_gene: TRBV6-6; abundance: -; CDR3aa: CASSSPPSGYNEQFF; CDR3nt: TGTGCCAGCAGTTCTCCCCCTAGCGGCTACAATGAGCAGTTCTTC
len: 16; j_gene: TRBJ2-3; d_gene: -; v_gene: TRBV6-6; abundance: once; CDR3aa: CASSYLVSGSTDTQYF; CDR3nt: TGTGCCAGCAGTTACTTAGTCAGCGGTAGCACAGATACGCAGTATTTT
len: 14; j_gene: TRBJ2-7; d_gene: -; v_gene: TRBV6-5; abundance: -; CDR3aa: CASSYWDKTYEQYF; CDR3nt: TGTGCCAGCAGTTATTGGGACAAGACCTACGAGCAGTACTTC
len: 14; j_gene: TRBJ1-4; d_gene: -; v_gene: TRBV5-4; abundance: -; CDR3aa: CASSLGGRGEKLFF; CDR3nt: TGTGCCAGCAGCTTGGGGGGGAGGGGTGAAAAACTGTTTTTT
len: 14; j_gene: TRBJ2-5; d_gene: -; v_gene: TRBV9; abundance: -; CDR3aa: CASSATGSTETQYF; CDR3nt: TGTGCCAGCAGCGCTACCGGGAGTACAGAGACCCAGTACTTC
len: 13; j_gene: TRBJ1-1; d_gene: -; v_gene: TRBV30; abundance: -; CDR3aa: CAWKEGENTEAFF; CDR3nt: TGTGCCTGGAAGGAGGGCGAGAACACTGAAGCTTTCTTT
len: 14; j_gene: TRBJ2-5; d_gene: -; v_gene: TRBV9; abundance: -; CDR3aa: CASSARLGQETQYF; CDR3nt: TGTGCCAGCAGCGCTAGACTAGGACAAGAGACCCAGTACTTC
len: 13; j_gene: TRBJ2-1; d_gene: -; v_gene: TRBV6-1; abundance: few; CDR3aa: CASIGGPYNEQFF; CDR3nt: TGTGCCAGCATCGGAGGGCCCTACAATGAGCAGTTCTTC
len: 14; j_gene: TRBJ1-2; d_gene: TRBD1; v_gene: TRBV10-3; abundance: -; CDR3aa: CAIRKGQGSYGYTF; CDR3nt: TGTGCCATCAGAAAAGGACAGGGCTCGTATGGCTACACCTTC
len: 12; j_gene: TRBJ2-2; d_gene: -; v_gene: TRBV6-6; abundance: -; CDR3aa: CASRKGAGELFF; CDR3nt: TGTGCCAGTCGTAAAGGGGCCGGGGAGCTGTTTTTT
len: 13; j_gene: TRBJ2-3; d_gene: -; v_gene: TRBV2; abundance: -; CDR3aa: CARLPRSTDTQYF; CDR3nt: TGTGCCAGGTTACCCAGGAGCACAGATACGCAGTATTTT
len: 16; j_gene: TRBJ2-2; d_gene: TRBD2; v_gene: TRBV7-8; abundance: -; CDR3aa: CASSLTTGGLTGELFF; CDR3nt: TGTGCCAGCAGCCTAACAACGGGAGGATTGACCGGGGAGCTGTTTTTT
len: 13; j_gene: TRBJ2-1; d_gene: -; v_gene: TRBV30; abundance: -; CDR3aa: CAWRARSYNEQFF; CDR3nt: TGTGCCTGGAGGGCGAGGTCCTACAATGAGCAGTTCTTC
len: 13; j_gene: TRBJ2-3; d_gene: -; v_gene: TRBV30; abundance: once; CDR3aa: CAWNSLSTDTQYF; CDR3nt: TGTGCCTGGAACTCACTGAGCACAGATACGCAGTATTTT
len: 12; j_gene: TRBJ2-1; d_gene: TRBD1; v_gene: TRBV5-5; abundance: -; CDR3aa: CAGWDRGNEQFF; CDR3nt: TGTGCCGGATGGGACAGGGGTAATGAGCAGTTCTTC
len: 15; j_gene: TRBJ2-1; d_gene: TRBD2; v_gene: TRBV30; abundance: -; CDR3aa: CAWSVGTSGWNEQFF; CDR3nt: TGTGCCTGGAGTGTAGGGACTAGCGGGTGGAATGAGCAGTTCTTC
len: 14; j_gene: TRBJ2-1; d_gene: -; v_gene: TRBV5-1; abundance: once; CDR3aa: CASSSGSSYNEQFF; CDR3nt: TGCGCCAGCAGTTCGGGGTCGTCCTACAATGAGCAGTTCTTC
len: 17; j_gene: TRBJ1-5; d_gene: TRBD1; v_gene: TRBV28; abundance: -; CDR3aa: CASSFGPGRGRVQPQHF; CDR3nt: TGTGCCAGCAGTTTCGGCCCCGGCAGGGGGCGCGTTCAGCCCCAGCATTTT
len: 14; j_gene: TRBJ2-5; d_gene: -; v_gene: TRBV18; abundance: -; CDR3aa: CASSPPTIPETQYF; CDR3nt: TGTGCCAGCTCACCACCGACTATCCCAGAGACCCAGTACTTC
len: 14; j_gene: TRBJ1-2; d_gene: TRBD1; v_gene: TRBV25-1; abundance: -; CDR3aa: CASSESRTGEGYTF; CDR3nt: TGTGCCAGCAGTGAATCTCGGACAGGGGAAGGCTACACCTTC
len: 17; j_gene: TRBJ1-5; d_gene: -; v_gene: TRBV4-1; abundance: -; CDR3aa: CASSQDPRVRGNQPQHF; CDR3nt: TGCGCCAGCAGCCAAGACCCCCGGGTCCGAGGCAATCAGCCCCAGCATTTT
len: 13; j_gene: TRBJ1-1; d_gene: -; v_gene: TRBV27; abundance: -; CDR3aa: CASSFTGKTEAFF; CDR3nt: TGTGCCAGCAGTTTCACAGGGAAGACTGAAGCTTTCTTT
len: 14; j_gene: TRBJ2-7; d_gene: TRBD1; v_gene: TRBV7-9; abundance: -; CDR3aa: CASSRQGPPSEQYF; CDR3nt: TGTGCCAGCAGCCGACAGGGACCTCCGTCCGAGCAGTACTTC
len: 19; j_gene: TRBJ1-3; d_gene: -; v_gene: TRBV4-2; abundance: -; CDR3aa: CASSRAGANPLLPGNTIYF; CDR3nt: TGTGCCAGCAGCCGGGCGGGGGCAAATCCACTCCTACCTGGAAACACCATATATTTT
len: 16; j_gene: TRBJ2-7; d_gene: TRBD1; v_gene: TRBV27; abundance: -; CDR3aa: CASSFDAATRGNEQYF; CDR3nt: TGTGCCAGCAGTTTCGACGCGGCTACCAGGGGGAACGAGCAGTACTTC
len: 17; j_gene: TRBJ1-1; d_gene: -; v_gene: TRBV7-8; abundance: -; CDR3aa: CASSLVGGAIRNTEAFF; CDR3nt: TGTGCCAGCAGCTTAGTGGGGGGGGCGATTAGAAACACTGAAGCTTTCTTT
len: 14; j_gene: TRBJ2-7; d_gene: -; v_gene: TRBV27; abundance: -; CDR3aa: CASSPWGQGTEQYF; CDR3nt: TGTGCCAGCAGTCCCTGGGGGCAGGGTACCGAGCAGTACTTC
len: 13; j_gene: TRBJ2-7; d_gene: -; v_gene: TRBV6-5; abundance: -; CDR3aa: CASRAPSFYEQYF; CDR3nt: TGTGCCAGCAGGGCCCCGTCGTTCTACGAGCAGTACTTC
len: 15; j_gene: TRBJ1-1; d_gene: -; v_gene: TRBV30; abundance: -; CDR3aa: CAWTKPQGRNTEAFF; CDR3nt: TGTGCCTGGACCAAGCCCCAGGGTAGAAACACTGAAGCTTTCTTT
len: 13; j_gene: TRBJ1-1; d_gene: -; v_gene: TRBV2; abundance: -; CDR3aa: CASSREQNTEAFF; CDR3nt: TGTGCCAGCAGCAGGGAACAGAACACTGAAGCTTTCTTT